This is a list of T cell receptor beta chains from one sample in a study of response to subunit inactivated influenza vaccine. Using its own MiXCR run on the RT-PCR reads, TCRdb lists one record per CDR3 protein. The sample consists of around 300,000 distinct CDR3 sequences, approximately 23% of them appearing once. Sequenced material: PBMCs from blood, taken less than 22 months after vaccination. These receptors were collected from a man aged 45 to 75 who received an inactivated influenza vaccine. Each CDR3 is given with its conserved first and last residue. D genes are given only for firm matches. Clone size is not always given. Where it is, it says once, few, many or a class for expanded clones.

D: -; V: TRBV7-2; J: TRBJ2-5; size: -; DNA: TGTGCCAGCAGCTTAGCGTGGGGACGCTGGGAGACCCAGTACTTC; CDR3: CASSLAWGRWETQYF
D: TRBD1; V: TRBV7-8; J: TRBJ2-3; size: -; DNA: TGTGCCAGCAGGTTCCTCCGTGGACAGGGGCAAGATACGCAGTATTTT; CDR3: CASRFLRGQGQDTQYF
D: TRBD2; V: TRBV20-1; J: TRBJ2-3; size: -; DNA: TGCAGTGCTAGGAGGTCTAGCGGTTATGGGGCAGATACGCAGTATTTT; CDR3: CSARRSSGYGADTQYF
D: -; V: TRBV5-1; J: TRBJ2-1; size: few; DNA: TGCGCCAGCAGCTTGATAGTTCACAATGAGCAGTTCTTC; CDR3: CASSLIVHNEQFF
D: TRBD2; V: TRBV27; J: TRBJ2-7; size: -; DNA: TGTGCCAGCAGTGGGGGACTAGCGGGAGATCGCTACGAGCAGTACTTC; CDR3: CASSGGLAGDRYEQYF
D: TRBD1; V: TRBV28; J: TRBJ1-2; size: -; DNA: TGTGCCAGTCTACAGGGGGCAAGTAAGGGCTACACCTTC; CDR3: CASLQGASKGYTF
D: -; V: TRBV7-9; J: TRBJ2-7; size: -; DNA: TGTGCCAGCAGCCCTTACTACGGCTACGAGCAGTACTTC; CDR3: CASSPYYGYEQYF
D: TRBD1; V: TRBV15; J: TRBJ1-1; size: -; DNA: TGTGCCACCAGCCCAGACAGGGGGAGCCCGAACACTGAAGCTTTCTTT; CDR3: CATSPDRGSPNTEAFF
D: -; V: TRBV12-3/TRBV12-4; J: TRBJ1-1; size: -; DNA: TGTGCCAGCAGTGTGGGACTTCCTACCCGGGAAGCTTTCTTT; CDR3: CASSVGLPTREAFF
D: -; V: TRBV27; J: TRBJ1-1; size: many; DNA: TGTGCCAGCAGTTTAGGGATAAACACTGAAGCTTTCTTT; CDR3: CASSLGINTEAFF
D: TRBD1; V: TRBV12-3/TRBV12-4; J: TRBJ1-2; size: -; DNA: TGTGCCAGCACGAGCAGGGGGAGAGGCTACACCTTC; CDR3: CASTSRGRGYTF
D: TRBD2; V: TRBV28; J: TRBJ2-1; size: -; DNA: TGTGCCAGCAGTTTAAGGCTAGCGGGGTACAATGAGCAGTTCTTC; CDR3: CASSLRLAGYNEQFF
D: -; V: TRBV5-1; J: TRBJ2-2; size: many; DNA: TGCGCCAGCAGCCAGAGGACGGCCCCGAACACCGGGGAGCTGTTTTTT; CDR3: CASSQRTAPNTGELFF
D: TRBD1; V: TRBV28; J: TRBJ2-3; size: few; DNA: TGTGCCAGCAGTTCGACAGGGTCGCGAACAGATACGCAGTATTTT; CDR3: CASSSTGSRTDTQYF
D: -; V: TRBV5-6; J: TRBJ1-2; size: many; DNA: TGTGCCAGCAGCTTGGGGCCGACTAACTATGGCTACACCTTC; CDR3: CASSLGPTNYGYTF
D: -; V: TRBV25-1; J: TRBJ2-3; size: -; DNA: TGTGCCAGCAGTGAATATGAGACTGACGGCACAGATACGCAGTATTTT; CDR3: CASSEYETDGTDTQYF
D: -; V: TRBV4-2; J: TRBJ1-1; size: few; DNA: TGTGCCAGCAGCTCCCACGCCGACGCTGAAGCTTTCTTT; CDR3: CASSSHADAEAFF
D: -; V: TRBV10-3; J: TRBJ1-1; size: -; DNA: TGTGCCATCAGTGACCCAGGCAGGGAACACACTGAAGCTTTCTTT; CDR3: CAISDPGREHTEAFF
D: -; V: TRBV5-6; J: TRBJ2-7; size: few; DNA: TGTGCCAGCAGCTCCCTCAGTCTCCTGGGTGACGAGCAGTACTTC; CDR3: CASSSLSLLGDEQYF
D: -; V: TRBV2; J: TRBJ1-5; size: many; DNA: TGTGCCAGCAGTCTCCTACGGATGCGGGATCAGCCCCAGCATTTT; CDR3: CASSLLRMRDQPQHF
D: -; V: TRBV10-3; J: TRBJ2-3; size: -; DNA: TGTGCCATCAGATTCGGAGATACGCAGTATTTT; CDR3: CAIRFGDTQYF
D: -; V: TRBV5-1; J: TRBJ1-2; size: few; DNA: TGCGCCAGCAGCTTGGGACAGGCTTTGTATGGCTACACCTTC; CDR3: CASSLGQALYGYTF
D: -; V: TRBV6-5; J: TRBJ2-5; size: -; DNA: TGTGCCAGCAGTTTTACGAGGGCAGGTCACCAAGAGACCCAGTACTTC; CDR3: CASSFTRAGHQETQYF
D: -; V: TRBV4-1; J: TRBJ1-6; size: many; DNA: TGCGCCAGCAGCCAAGTCCCAGGGGCGTATAATTCACCCCTCCACTTT; CDR3: CASSQVPGAYNSPLHF
D: -; V: TRBV20-1; J: TRBJ2-5; size: -; DNA: TGCAGTGCAAGAACAGGGGAGGGGGAGACCCAGTACTTC; CDR3: CSARTGEGETQYF
D: -; V: TRBV24-1; J: TRBJ1-4; size: -; DNA: TGTGCCACCAGTGATCCTACGGGGGCGGGTGAAAAACTGTTTTTT; CDR3: CATSDPTGAGEKLFF
D: TRBD1; V: TRBV11-2; J: TRBJ2-3; size: -; DNA: TGTGCCAGCAGCGGACGACAGGGTCCAGATACGCAGTATTTT; CDR3: CASSGRQGPDTQYF
D: TRBD2; V: TRBV6-2/TRBV6-3; J: TRBJ2-1; size: -; DNA: TGTGCCAGCAGTTACCAAACGGGACTAGCGGGAGGGCCGAGCTCCTACAATGAGCAGTTCTTC; CDR3: CASSYQTGLAGGPSSYNEQFF
D: -; V: TRBV5-1; J: TRBJ2-1; size: -; DNA: TGCGCCAGCAGCTTGCGCAGGGCCCGTACCATTAGGGGCAATGAGCAGTTCTTC; CDR3: CASSLRRARTIRGNEQFF
D: -; V: TRBV5-6; J: TRBJ2-3; size: -; DNA: TGTGCCAGCAGCTATCGGTGGGGGGTGAGTTCCGGCACAGATACGCAGTATTTT; CDR3: CASSYRWGVSSGTDTQYF
D: -; V: TRBV11-2; J: TRBJ1-2; size: many; DNA: TGTGCCAGTGGACCTGGTGGTATCGAGTCTGGCTACACCTTC; CDR3: CASGPGGIESGYTF
D: -; V: TRBV12-3/TRBV12-4; J: TRBJ1-2; size: -; DNA: TGTGCCAGCAGTTTCTCGGGACGACGAGGGTATGGCTACACCTTC; CDR3: CASSFSGRRGYGYTF
D: -; V: TRBV7-2; J: TRBJ2-3; size: few; DNA: TGTGCCAGCAGTCCTCAGGGGCTTAGTTCGGCTACGCAGTATTTT; CDR3: CASSPQGLSSATQYF
D: -; V: TRBV7-2; J: TRBJ1-4; size: -; DNA: TGTGCCAGCAGCTTTTTCCTCGGGACTAATGAAAAACTGTTTTTT; CDR3: CASSFFLGTNEKLFF
D: -; V: TRBV25-1; J: TRBJ1-2; size: many; DNA: TGTGCCAGCCAGACCGGAGTTTATGGCTACACCTTC; CDR3: CASQTGVYGYTF
D: TRBD2; V: TRBV10-3; J: TRBJ2-7; size: few; DNA: TGTGCCGCCAGGGGTGGACTAGCGGGAACCGTAACCTACGAGCAGTACTTC; CDR3: CAARGGLAGTVTYEQYF
D: -; V: TRBV4-3; J: TRBJ1-1; size: many; DNA: TGCGCCAGCAGCCATCGTCTAACAGGTGGTTCGAACACTGAAGCTTTCTTT; CDR3: CASSHRLTGGSNTEAFF
D: -; V: TRBV18; J: TRBJ1-2; size: few; DNA: TGTGCCAGCTCACCAGCAGGGGTTCTTGGCTACACCTTC; CDR3: CASSPAGVLGYTF
D: -; V: TRBV28; J: TRBJ2-2; size: few; DNA: TGTGCCAGCAGTTTTTACCGATCCACCGGGGAGCTGTTTTTT; CDR3: CASSFYRSTGELFF
D: TRBD2; V: TRBV7-6; J: TRBJ2-3; size: -; DNA: TGTGCCAGCAGCCCCGGACTAGGCGGAGGTTCCACAGATACGCAGTATTTT; CDR3: CASSPGLGGGSTDTQYF
D: -; V: TRBV4-3; J: TRBJ2-7; size: -; DNA: TGCGCCAGCAGCCAAGATTTGGCGCAGTCCTACGAGCAGTACTTC; CDR3: CASSQDLAQSYEQYF
D: TRBD1; V: TRBV5-1; J: TRBJ1-1; size: many; DNA: TGCGCCAGCAGCGCGACAGGGACCACTGAAGCTTTCTTT; CDR3: CASSATGTTEAFF
D: -; V: TRBV3-1; J: TRBJ1-2; size: few; DNA: TGTGCCAGCAGCCCCTCGAGGGAATATGGCTACACCTTC; CDR3: CASSPSREYGYTF
D: -; V: TRBV12-3/TRBV12-4; J: TRBJ2-2; size: -; DNA: TGTGCCAGTGACAGTTACACCGGGGAGCTGTTTTTT; CDR3: CASDSYTGELFF
D: TRBD2; V: TRBV24-1; J: TRBJ2-1; size: few; DNA: TGTGCCACCAGTGATTTTGGAGCGGGACCAAGGGGTGAGCAGTTCTTC; CDR3: CATSDFGAGPRGEQFF
D: -; V: TRBV10-3; J: TRBJ2-1; size: many; DNA: TGTGCCATCAGCCCCGTCCAAGGAGATTGGTTCTTC; CDR3: CAISPVQGDWFF
D: -; V: TRBV28; J: TRBJ2-3; size: -; DNA: TGTGCCAGCAGTTCCGCCACAGATACGCAGTATTTT; CDR3: CASSSATDTQYF
D: TRBD1; V: TRBV27; J: TRBJ2-7; size: -; DNA: TGTGCCAGCAGCCCTACAGGGGCGAGCTCCTACGAGCAGTACTTC; CDR3: CASSPTGASSYEQYF
D: TRBD2; V: TRBV20-1; J: TRBJ2-2; size: few; DNA: TGCAGTATAACTAGCGGGGGTTCCGCCGGGGAGCTGTTTTTT; CDR3: CSITSGGSAGELFF
D: -; V: TRBV7-2; J: TRBJ2-5; size: -; DNA: TGTGCCAGCAGCTATGGGATCGGAGAGACCCAGTACTTC; CDR3: CASSYGIGETQYF
D: -; V: TRBV20-1; J: TRBJ2-1; size: -; DNA: TGCAGCGGGACGGGGGCGTCCTACAATGAGCAGTTCTTC; CDR3: CSGTGASYNEQFF
D: -; V: TRBV12-3/TRBV12-4; J: TRBJ1-5; size: many; DNA: TGTGCCAGCAGTCACGGATACAATCAGCCCCAGCATTTT; CDR3: CASSHGYNQPQHF
D: -; V: TRBV12-3/TRBV12-4; J: TRBJ1-1; size: few; DNA: TGTGCCAGCAGTACGGGGCCAGCGGCTTTCTTT; CDR3: CASSTGPAAFF
D: TRBD2; V: TRBV7-2; J: TRBJ2-7; size: few; DNA: TGTGCCAGCAGCTGGGGACTAGCGTCCTACGAGCAGTACTTC; CDR3: CASSWGLASYEQYF
D: -; V: TRBV7-9; J: TRBJ1-3; size: few; DNA: TGTGCCAGCAGCTCTTCCCAGGGCCGATCCTCTGGAAACACCATATATTTT; CDR3: CASSSSQGRSSGNTIYF
D: -; V: TRBV25-1; J: TRBJ2-1; size: few; DNA: TGTGCCAGCAGTGAAGGGGCGAGCAATGAGCAGTTCTTC; CDR3: CASSEGASNEQFF